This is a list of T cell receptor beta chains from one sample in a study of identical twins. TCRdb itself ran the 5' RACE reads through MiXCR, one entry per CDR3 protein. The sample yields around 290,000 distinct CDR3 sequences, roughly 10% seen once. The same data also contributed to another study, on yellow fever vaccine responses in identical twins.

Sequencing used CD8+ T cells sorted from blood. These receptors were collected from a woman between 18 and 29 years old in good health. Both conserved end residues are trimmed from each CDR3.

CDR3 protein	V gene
ASLSGANVLT	TRBV6-5
AWSLGSGEYNEQF	TRBV30
SATYSSYEQY	TRBV29-1
ASSFTPTGWAF	TRBV12-3/TRBV12-4
SVEVPETDTQY	TRBV29-1
ASALDRTYNEQF	TRBV12-5
ASGTTLEQY	TRBV19
ATTQTSGLTDTQY	TRBV15
SAREQGVYEQY	TRBV20-1
ASSQAEGTGANVLT	TRBV4-1
ASSRQVTIGLNTEAF	TRBV4-1
ASRRPGRGQEIQETQY	TRBV11-1
SVEDRGGGAVGEQF	TRBV29-1
ASSTPDSSYNEQF	TRBV27
ASRETSGSTGELF	TRBV12-3/TRBV12-4
SARDLRVSTPEAF	TRBV20-1
ATSVGTGYGYT	TRBV24-1
ASSFSGGAPAGTQY	TRBV28
ASSWGGSDYEQY	TRBV12-3/TRBV12-4
ASSLSGRGQGEQY	TRBV27
ASSAGQFGETQY	TRBV2
ASSPLSSTIFWANYGYT	TRBV28
ASRLAGGTGYEQY	TRBV6-1
ASSLWVAGSDTQY	TRBV12-3/TRBV12-4
ASSPRDNYEQY	TRBV19
ASSTDRGLNEQY	TRBV7-9
ASSSILPGSGGDNEQF	TRBV11-1
ASSQGGGRSEQY	TRBV4-1
AISESYPLTGLAAQETQY	TRBV10-3
ASSPIGEYEQY	TRBV6-1
ASSQSGLETQY	TRBV4-3
ASSARDSYYGYT	TRBV7-9
SVLDSLYEQY	TRBV29-1
ASRLRGTRPPVQSYEQY	TRBV5-1
ATSREVGQPQH	TRBV15
ASSWGQGMGADTQY	TRBV12-3/TRBV12-4
ASSKPLAGGPPGELF	TRBV27
ASSTVTSGGQETQY	TRBV6-1
ASTRGGPAEAF	TRBV25-1
ASTLETSGEGNEQF	TRBV5-1
ATSDRRGLGNTGELF	TRBV24-1
SAPGLAVLNTDTQY	TRBV20-1
ASSYSLGGGPGDEQF	TRBV6-5
ASTPFADTQY	TRBV12-3/TRBV12-4
ASSVDPTRANYGYT	TRBV9
ASSQDEGDWGTQY	TRBV27
SATTGDKNIQY	TRBV29-1
SARDLQRTEILF	TRBV20-1
ASSDSGGATDTQY	TRBV6-4
ASRISRDYSLETQY	TRBV5-1
ASSVSATYNEQF	TRBV7-2
ASSPPDARAGHSYEQY	TRBV6-9
ASSQDQGQPQH	TRBV4-2
ASSLLSGMNTEAF	TRBV5-1
ASSAGQNYEQY	TRBV5-6
SVGGQDLNTEAF	TRBV29-1